A single sample gave rise to the 14 T cell receptor beta chains below, sequenced in a study of blood T cell repertoires in COVID-19. TCRdb keeps only in-frame clones here, not all; method: immunoSEQ multiplex PCR. Altogether approximately 210,000 clones are present, around nine tenths being singletons, with the ten largest covering about 6.8%. The sample taken for sequencing was peripheral blood. The receptors derive from a woman aged 40 to 50 who had recovered from COVID-19.

The rearrangement links TRBV3-1 (or the pseudogene TRBV3-2) to TRBJ2-4; 10 bases map to TRBD2. From germline, CDR1 is LGHDT and CDR2 YNNKEL (reference sequence). With V trimmed by 1 base and J by 13 bases, 7 bases remained unmatched. This CDR3 region has 14 residues. The CDR3 spells CASSQVAAGGPQYF. The CDR3 nucleotides read TGTGCCAGCAGCCAAGTTGCAGCGGGAGGGCCCCAGTACTTC.

The chain couples TRBV19 to TRBJ1-1; D gene uncertain. The CDR3 length is 16 residues. Trimming pared 9 bases from V and 0 bases from J, leaving 20 bases between. Germline CDR1 and CDR2: LNHDA and SQIVND (reference sequence). CDR3 nucleotide sequence: TGTGCCAGCATAATGTCTTGGACGGGGATGAACACTGAAGCTTTCTTT. Translated, it gives CASIMSWTGMNTEAFF.

This clone was recorded only once. This sequence joins TRBV19 and TRBJ2-5; weak D call: TRBD2 (5 bases). The CDR3 covers 13 residues. V was clipped by 4 bases and J by 1 base, with 7 bases between them. Germline CDR1 LNHDA, CDR2 SQIVND (reference sequence). CDR3 in DNA: TGTGCCAGTAGTACCGGGATCCAAGAGACCCAGTACTTC. Translation gives CASSTGIQETQYF.

CDR3 bases: TGTGCCAGCAGTGGAGACGTGGCCGATTATACCGGGGAGCTGTTTTTT. Its protein is CASSGDVADYTGELFF. V is TRBV28 and J is TRBJ2-2; D is undetermined. Looked up from germline, CDR1 is MDHEN and CDR2 is SYDVKM. The CDR3 spans 16 residues. Trimming shortened V by 5 bases and J by 5 bases, and 18 bases separated the two germline ends.

The chain links TRBV27 to TRBJ2-7, with 9 bases matching TRBD2. Trimming at V came to 2 bases and at J to 4 bases, leaving 6 bases not matched to a gene. There are 15 residues in the CDR3. The germline CDR1 and CDR2 sequences are MNHEY and SMNVEV (reference sequence). CDR3 in amino acids: CASSLIAGGTYEQYF. CDR3 in DNA: TGTGCCAGCAGTTTAATCGCGGGAGGGACTTACGAGCAGTACTTC.

This clone appeared a single time. The CDR3 DNA follows: TGCGCCAGCAGTCAGACTAGCGGGGGTGAGCAGTTCTTC. Protein sequence: CASSQTSGGEQFF. The chain employs TRBV5-1 and TRBJ2-1, with 12 bases that match TRBD2. The CDR3 spans 13 residues. The germline CDR1 and CDR2 sequences are SGHRS and YFSETQ. The trim removed 5 bases at V and 9 bases at J, leaving 3 bases unmatched.

This clone was observed once. This chain links TRBV19 with TRBJ2-1, with 9 nucleotides matching TRBD2. The length of the CDR3 is 17 residues. Trimming at V came to 3 bases and at J to 6 bases, leaving 12 bases not matched to a gene. Looked up from germline, CDR1 is LNHDA and CDR2 is SQIVND (reference sequence). DNA of the CDR3: TGTGCCAGTAGTATGGGAGAAGCTAGCGGGATCGTCAATGAGCAGTTCTTC. Translating gives CASSMGEASGIVNEQFF.

J is TRBJ1-5 and V is TRBV19; 7 bases line up with TRBD1. The CDR3 contains 14 residues. Germline CDR1 LNHDA, CDR2 SQIVND (reference sequence). The junction had 10 bases not matched to a gene; V was cut back by 8 bases and J by 6 bases. The DNA of the CDR3 is TGTGCCAGTCGGGAACAGGGGCCCCGTCAGCCCCAGCATTTT. Its translation: CASREQGPRQPQHF.

The rearrangement uses TRBV29-1 and TRBJ2-1; a weak D match, TRBD2 (6 bases). V gave up 8 bases and J gave up 10 bases, with 15 bases separating them. Germline V gene data show CDR1 as SQVTM and CDR2 as ANQGSEA. This CDR3 spans 11 amino acids. The CDR3 sequence: CSTDPSDEQFF. As DNA, the CDR3 is TGCAGCACTGACCCTAGCGACGAGCAGTTCTTC.

The gene calls are TRBV7-8 and TRBJ1-5; 8 bases match TRBD1. CDR3 size: 15 residues. Germline V CDR1 and CDR2: SGHVS, FQNEAQ. V shed 4 bases, J shed 5 bases, and the junction held 7 bases outside the gene matches. The CDR3 DNA is TGTGCCAGCAGCTACGGAGACAGGGGCCATCAGCCCCAGCATTTT. This codes for CASSYGDRGHQPQHF.

The chain couples TRBV7-2 to TRBJ2-1; 9 bases align to TRBD2. Germline-derived CDR1 and CDR2 are SGHTA and FQGNSA. V dropped 5 bases and J dropped 9; count of bases not matched to a gene: 8. CDR3 size: 14 residues. The CDR3 loop reads CASSTGTSSTEQFF. CDR3 nucleotide sequence: TGTGCCAGCAGCACAGGGACTAGCTCTACTGAGCAGTTCTTC. The variable domain in full, completed from reference TRBV7-2 and TRBJ2-1, reads GAGVSQSPSNKVTEKGKDVELRCDPISGHTALYWYRQSLGQGLEFLIYFQGNSAPDKSGLPSDRFSAERTGGSVSTLTIQRTQQEDSAVYLCASSTGTSSTEQFFGPGTRLTVL.

This chain joins TRBV11-3 and TRBJ1-1; no firm D call. V lost 0 bases to trimming and J lost 5 bases, with 7 bases between them. There are 13 residues in the CDR3. Germline CDR1 and CDR2: SGHNT and YENEEA. In nucleotides, the CDR3 is TGTGCCAGCAGCTTAGATCTCCGGACTGAAGCTTTCTTT. It yields the protein CASSLDLRTEAFF.

The J gene is TRBJ2-3, the V gene TRBV10-2, with 12 bases lining up with TRBD2. Germline V gene lookup returns CDR1 WSHSY and CDR2 SAAADI. The CDR3 contains 17 residues. The V and J ends lost 6 bases and 5 bases, in that order; junction bases with no gene match: 12. CDR3 in DNA: TGCGCCAGCAGCCGGACTAGCGGGATGGGAAGGGGAGATACGCAGTATTTT. Residues: CASSRTSGMGRGDTQYF.

The table lists this clone with a few counts. The rearrangement uses TRBV6-6 and TRBJ1-2; D perhaps matches TRBD1 (6 bases). This CDR3 is built from 16 residues. Germline V CDR1 and CDR2: MNHNY, SVGAGI (reference sequence). The ends were cut back, 6 bases at V and 4 bases at J, with 21 bases in the middle. For the CDR3, the DNA is TGTGCCAGCAGCCGTGTACGGGGGGCGGTAGTCTATGGCTACACCTTC. It codes for CASSRVRGAVVYGYTF.